This T cell receptor beta chain emerged from a study of regulatory T cells in long-lasting Graves disease (TCRdb year 2021). About the full investigation: To count as having persistent Graves' disease, a patient had to have received antithyroid drug treatment for over 5 years with TSH receptor autoantibodies remaining persistently positive. Persistent Graves' disease patients were compared with newly diagnosed Graves' disease patients by peripheral blood TCR sequencing and RNA sequencing. Antithyroid drugs had been taken for about 9.7 years on average by persistent Graves' disease patients in the clinical cohort. The study took place in China and was registered as a clinical trial. A total of roughly 35 samples were covered by TCR sequencing, comprising approximately 13 persistent and around 20 newly diagnosed Graves' disease patients. What the research found in general, with its limitations: Lower TCR Shannon entropy and fewer highly expanded clones were observed in persistent Graves' disease patients than in newly diagnosed patients, which suggested clonal expansion. Sequencing and analysis were limited to the TCR beta chain. Preferential use of TRBV28, TRBJ1-2 and TRBJ2-5 was observed in persistent disease, whereas TRBV20-1 and TRBJ2-1 were favored in newly diagnosed disease. The small sample size was acknowledged by the authors as a limitation that may reduce accuracy. A larger number of public clonotypes was shared among persistent patients (fewer than 3,000) than among newly diagnosed patients (roughly 980). Only peripheral blood was studied, because thyroid tissue, the primary lesion, was inaccessible.

What this sample's time point label stands for: persistent/refractory GD, antithyroid drugs over 5 years with positive TRAb. RNA was extracted from PBMCs in TRIzol for both TCR sequencing and RNA sequencing. The diagnosis of Graves' disease followed American Thyroid Association guidelines. Patients for the study were recruited at an endocrinology department in Xi'an, China. From each patient, 7.5 to 10 milliliters of peripheral blood was collected into an EDTA anticoagulant tube. PBMCs were isolated by Ficoll Paque Plus density gradient separation without further T cell sorting. An Agilent 2100 Bioanalyzer and agarose gel were used to assess RNA quality, and a NanoDrop 2000 was used to measure RNA concentration. Sequences MNHEY (CDR1) and SMNVEV (CDR2) are obtained from the germline V gene (reference sequence). V is shortened by 9 bases, J by 7 bases, and the region joining them spans 10 bases. The cysteine opens and the phenylalanine closes a CDR3 of 12 amino acids. Of all the DNA, just the CDR3 is kept, 36 bases in frame from base 1.

Libraries were built with multiplex PCR. These reads were obtained on an Illumina HiSeq 4000. TCR beta libraries were built with iRepertoire HTBI primers and Arm-PCR amplification of CDR3 regions. Before sequencing, the PCR products went through gel purification. In the paper's pipeline: Across samples, fewer than 70 TRBV and over 11 TRBJ segments were identified and used for gene usage analysis of CDR3 amino acid clonotypes. COPE and FqMerger were used to merge the filtered high-quality paired reads into contigs. BLAST was used to align contigs to IMGT TRBV, TRBD and TRBJ reference genes, and CDR3 was defined according to IMGT. Any clonotype with a frequency above 0.1% was classified as a highly expanded clone. Shannon entropy was used to measure repertoire diversity, and the Gini coefficient was used to measure V-J evenness. Public clonotypes were defined as clonotypes shared by more than one individual. TCRdb trimmed the raw reads at Q25, called clones with MiXCR and kept productive beta chains. Each CDR3 protein gets just one entry, which takes the most common genes and DNA from the rows behind it. These V and J calls are TCRdb output, not the study's own analysis. Across this sample there are fewer than 450,000 distinct CDR3 sequences, with 20% seen only once. The top ten clones comprise around 20% of the sample.

This clonotype was seen ten or more times. This clone's antigen is unknown. Base qualities are missing; no much larger clone stands one base away. The source of this sequence is a female donor with Graves disease. This material consisted of peripheral blood mononuclear cells (PBMCs), taken when the disease was refractory, from a patient treated with antithyroid drugs. Rearrangement joined TRBV27 to TRBJ1-6, with the identity of the D gene unclear. The CDR3 region has the sequence CASRTGNSPLHF. The sequenced DNA: TGTGCCAGTCGGACTGGGAATTCACCCCTCCACTTT.